This T cell receptor beta chain originates from a study of blood T cell repertoires in COVID-19. Study overall: Samples of COVID-19 (acute and convalescent) were obtained from the United States, Italy and Spain. In each case, the material was cDNA or gDNA derived from T cells, B-cell-depleted T cells, or PBMCs.

Cohorts were based on clinical histories the participants reported. The method was immunoSEQ multiplex PCR; TCRdb's version includes in-frame clones alone and lacks a portion of them. The table has roughly 250,000 clones, approximately 90% seen once. The sample taken for sequencing was PBMCs or T cells enriched from blood (not recorded which). The TCR was taken from a woman in her 40s with acute COVID-19.

DNA for the CDR3: TGCGCCAGCAGCTCTCAGTTCAGGGCGAACACCGGGGAGCTGTTTTTT. This encodes CASSSQFRANTGELFF. V and J are TRBV5-1 and TRBJ2-2; maybe TRBD1 (5 bases). This CDR3 region has 16 residues. Per germline, CDR1 SGHRS and CDR2 YFSETQ. The germline V and J ends were trimmed by 3 bases and 0 bases, with 12 bases remaining between them.